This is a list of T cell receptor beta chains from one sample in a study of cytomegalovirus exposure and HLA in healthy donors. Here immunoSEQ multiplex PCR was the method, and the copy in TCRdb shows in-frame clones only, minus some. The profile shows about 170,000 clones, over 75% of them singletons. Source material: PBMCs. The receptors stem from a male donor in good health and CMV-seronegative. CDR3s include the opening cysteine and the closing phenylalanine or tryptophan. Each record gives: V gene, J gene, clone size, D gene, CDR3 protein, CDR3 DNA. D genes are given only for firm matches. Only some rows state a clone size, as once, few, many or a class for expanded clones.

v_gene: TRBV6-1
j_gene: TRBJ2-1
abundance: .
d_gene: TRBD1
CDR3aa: CASSEADEGVWQGAFYNEQFF
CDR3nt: TGTGCCAGCAGTGAAGCGGACGAGGGCGTGTGGCAGGGGGCTTTCTACAATGAGCAGTTCTTC

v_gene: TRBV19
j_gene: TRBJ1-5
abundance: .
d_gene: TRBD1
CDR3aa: CASRDDRDQPQHF
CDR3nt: TGTGCCAGTAGGGACGACAGGGATCAGCCCCAGCATTTT

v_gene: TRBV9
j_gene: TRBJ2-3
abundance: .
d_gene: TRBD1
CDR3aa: CASSVRGQGPDTQYF
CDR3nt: TGTGCCAGCAGCGTGAGAGGACAGGGCCCAGATACGCAGTATTTT

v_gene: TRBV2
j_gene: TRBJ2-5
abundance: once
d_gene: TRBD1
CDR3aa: CASSGTGETQYF
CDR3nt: TGTGCCAGCAGCGGGACAGGAGAGACCCAGTACTTC

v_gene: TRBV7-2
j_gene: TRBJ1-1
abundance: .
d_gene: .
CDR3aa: CASTPRPGYAEAFF
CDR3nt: TGTGCCAGCACCCCCCGTCCCGGGTACGCTGAAGCTTTCTTT

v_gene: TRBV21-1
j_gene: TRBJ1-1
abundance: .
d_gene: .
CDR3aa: CASTGTGGGLGTEAFF
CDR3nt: TGTGCCAGCACCGGGACAGGGGGTGGATTGGGCACTGAAGCTTTCTTT

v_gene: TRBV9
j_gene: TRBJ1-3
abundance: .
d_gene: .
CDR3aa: CASSVTKSSGNTIYF
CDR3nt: TGTGCCAGCAGCGTAACGAAGAGCTCTGGAAACACCATATATTTT

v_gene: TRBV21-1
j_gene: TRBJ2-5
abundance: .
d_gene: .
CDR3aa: CASSARDRGSEETQYF
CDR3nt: TGTGCCAGCAGCGCCCGGGACAGGGGGTCGGAAGAGACCCAGTACTTC

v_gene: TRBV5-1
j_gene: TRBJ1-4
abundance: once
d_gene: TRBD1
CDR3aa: CASSLGGTVFNEKLFF
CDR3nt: TGCGCCAGCAGCTTAGGGGGGACAGTCTTCAACGAAAAACTGTTTTTT

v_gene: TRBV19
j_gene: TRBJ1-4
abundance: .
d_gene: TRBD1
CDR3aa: CASSPGQELREKLFF
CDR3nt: TGTGCCAGTAGTCCGGGACAGGAGCTTCGTGAAAAACTGTTTTTT

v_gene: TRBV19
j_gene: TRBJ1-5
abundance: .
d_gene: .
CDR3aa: CASSMVVSSNQPQHF
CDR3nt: TGTGCCAGTAGTATGGTAGTGAGTTCCAATCAGCCCCAGCATTTT

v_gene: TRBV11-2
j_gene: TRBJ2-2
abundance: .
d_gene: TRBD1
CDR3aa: CASSLGSWTGPTGELFF
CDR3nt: TGTGCCAGCAGCTTAGGTTCTTGGACAGGTCCCACCGGGGAGCTGTTTTTT

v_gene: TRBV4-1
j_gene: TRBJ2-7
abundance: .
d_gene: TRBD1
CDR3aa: CASSQGDSPYEQYF
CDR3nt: TGCGCCAGCAGCCAAGGGGACAGCCCCTACGAGCAGTACTTC

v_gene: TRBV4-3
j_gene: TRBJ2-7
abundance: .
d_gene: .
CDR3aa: CASSLILDGTYEQYF
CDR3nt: TGCGCCAGCAGCCTAATACTCGACGGGACCTACGAGCAGTACTTC

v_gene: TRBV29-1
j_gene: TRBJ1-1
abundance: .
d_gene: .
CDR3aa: CSGTVIGTEAFF
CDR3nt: TGCAGCGGTACAGTTATCGGCACTGAAGCTTTCTTT

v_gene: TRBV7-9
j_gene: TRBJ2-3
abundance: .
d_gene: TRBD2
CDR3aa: CASTVVAGATDTQYF
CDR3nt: TGTGCCAGCACCGTCGTAGCGGGGGCAACAGATACGCAGTATTTT

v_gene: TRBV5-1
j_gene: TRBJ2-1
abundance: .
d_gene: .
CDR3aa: CASSLGTGGDEQFF
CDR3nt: TGCGCCAGCAGCCTCGGGACGGGCGGGGATGAGCAGTTCTTC

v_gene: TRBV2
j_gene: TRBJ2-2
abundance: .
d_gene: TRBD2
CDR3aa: CASSETSGGTGELFF
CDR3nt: TGTGCCAGCAGTGAGACTAGCGGGGGGACCGGGGAGCTGTTTTTT

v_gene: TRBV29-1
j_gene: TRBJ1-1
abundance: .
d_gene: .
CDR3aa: CSAPGGGGEAFF
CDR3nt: TGCAGCGCCCCGGGGGGGGGCGGTGAAGCTTTCTTT

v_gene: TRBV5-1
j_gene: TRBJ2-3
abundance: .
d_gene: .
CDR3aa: CASSITRTDTQYF
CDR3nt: TGCGCCAGCAGCATTACTCGGACAGATACGCAGTATTTT

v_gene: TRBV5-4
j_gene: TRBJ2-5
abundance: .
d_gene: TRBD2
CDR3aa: CASSLGLAGAPSKETQYF
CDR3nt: TGTGCCAGCAGCTTAGGACTAGCGGGGGCTCCCTCCAAAGAGACCCAGTACTTC

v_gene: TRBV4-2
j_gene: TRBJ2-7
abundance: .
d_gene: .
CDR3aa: CASSPLAGWDSYEQYF
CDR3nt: TGTGCCAGCAGCCCCCTCGCGGGATGGGACTCCTACGAGCAGTACTTC

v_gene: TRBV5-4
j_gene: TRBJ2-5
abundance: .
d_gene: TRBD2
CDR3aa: CASSGPRGGQYF
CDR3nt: TGTGCCAGCAGTGGACCGCGCGGGGGCCAGTACTTC

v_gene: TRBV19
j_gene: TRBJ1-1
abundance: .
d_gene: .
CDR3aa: CASSIPAGANTEAFF
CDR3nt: TGTGCCAGTAGTATCCCCGCGGGGGCGAACACTGAAGCTTTCTTT

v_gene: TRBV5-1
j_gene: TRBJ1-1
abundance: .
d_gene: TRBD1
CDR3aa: CASSAGQGTAFF
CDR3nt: TGCGCCAGCAGCGCAGGACAGGGAACGGCTTTCTTT

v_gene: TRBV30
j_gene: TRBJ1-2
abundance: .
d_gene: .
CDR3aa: CAWSSGPTFGYTF
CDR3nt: TGTGCCTGGAGTTCTGGGCCTACCTTCGGCTACACCTTC

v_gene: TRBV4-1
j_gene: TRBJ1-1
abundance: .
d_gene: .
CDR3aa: CASSRTGFAGAFF
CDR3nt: TGCGCCAGCAGCCGTACAGGATTCGCTGGGGCTTTCTTT

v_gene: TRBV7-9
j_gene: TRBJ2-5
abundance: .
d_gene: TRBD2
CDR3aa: CASSLGGGWSIQETQYF
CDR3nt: TGTGCCAGCAGCTTAGGGGGGGGATGGAGCATCCAAGAGACCCAGTACTTC